This T cell receptor (beta chain) stems from a study of blood T cell repertoires in COVID-19. Germline trimming cut 4 bases from V and 7 bases from J; bases unmatched to any gene: 6. Germline V gene lookup returns CDR1 WSHSY and CDR2 SAAADI. The CDR3 totals 14 residues. Per the original methods: For nucleated cells, counts were estimated from reference gene primer amplification. Repertoires were generated with immunoSEQ multiplex PCR, while TCRdb's copy carries only in-frame clones and drops some. That table is the source of V, J and clone size, and D and trimming were worked out from the DNA. The sample contains hundreds of thousands of clones, roughly 85% of which appear only once.

This TCR was recovered from a woman aged 25 to 39 with active or convalescent COVID-19. Sequenced input: peripheral blood. The chain links TRBV10-2 to TRBJ1-5, with 8 positions matching TRBD1. CDR3 DNA sequence: TGCGCCAGCAGTGCCCAGGGGGCAGGGCAGCCCCAGCATTTT. It encodes CASSAQGAGQPQHF.